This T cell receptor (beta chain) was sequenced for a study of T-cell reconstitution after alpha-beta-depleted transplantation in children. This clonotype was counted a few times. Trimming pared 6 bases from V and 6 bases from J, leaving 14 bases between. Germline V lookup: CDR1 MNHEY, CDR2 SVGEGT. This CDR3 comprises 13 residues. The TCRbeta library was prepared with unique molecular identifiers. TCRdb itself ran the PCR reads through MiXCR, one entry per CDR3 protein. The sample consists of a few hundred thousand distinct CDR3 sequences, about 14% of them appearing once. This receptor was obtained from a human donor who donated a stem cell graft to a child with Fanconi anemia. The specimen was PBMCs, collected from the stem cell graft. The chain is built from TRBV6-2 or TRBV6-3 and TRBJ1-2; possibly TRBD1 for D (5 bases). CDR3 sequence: CASSTRTNDGYTF. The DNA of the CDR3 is TGTGCCAGCAGCACGAGGACAAACGATGGCTACACCTTC.